This T cell receptor (beta chain) was found in a study of vaccination and CD4 T cells after COVID-19. On the study more broadly: Post-vaccination samples were procured at a median of 72 days following dose two (range 14 to 241). The peptides that stimulated the cells were overlapping spike peptides from SARS-CoV-2, HCoV-NL63, HCoV-OC43 and HCoV-229E.

The treatment is: approximately nine-day PBMC culture with coronavirus spike peptide pools or control peptides (ViraFEST assay). Those CD4+ T cells from the unexposed donor predate the COVID-19 pandemic (2011-2018). Expansion of antigen-specific T cells with peptide pools by ViraFEST preceded sequencing of TCRs. Probes of unexposed-donor CD4+ T cells used SARS-CoV-2 S/N and four cold-coronavirus spikes (cells permitting). As regards this clonotype: The antigen is not known.

The Oncomine TCR Beta short-read assay generated sequence data from the DNA of cultured CD4+ T cells. Genomic DNA was drawn out of CD4+ T cells grown in culture. MiXCR, applied by TCRdb to the PCR reads, yields one record per CDR3 protein. The table has around 10,000 distinct CDR3 sequences, approximately 30% seen once. Germline V gives CDR1 LNHDA, CDR2 SQIVND (reference sequence). V lost 5 bases and J 3 bases, leaving 1 base between the germline ends. This CDR3 spans 10 amino acids. What was sequenced was CD4+ T cells from blood, cultured in vitro. The rearrangement joins TRBV19 to TRBJ1-2, with D unclear. The receptor was derived from a human donor in good health. The CDR3: CASSDYGYTF. The CDR3 DNA follows: TGTGCCAGTAGTGACTATGGCTACACCTTC.